This T cell receptor beta chain was documented in a study of blood T cell repertoires in COVID-19. Across the study: Whether acute or convalescent, the COVID-19 samples came from the United States, Italy and Spain. In each case, the material was cDNA or gDNA derived from T cells, B-cell-depleted T cells, or PBMCs.

This CDR3 has 16 residues. Germline CDR1 is MDHEN and CDR2 is SYDVKM. V was trimmed by 5 bases and J by 5 bases, leaving 16 bases between them. Authors' analysis steps: Amplification of reference gene primers was used by the study to estimate nucleated cell counts. The protocol was immunoSEQ multiplex PCR, while the TCRdb copy is restricted to in-frame clones and leaves out a portion. The V and J calls and clone size come from that table; D and trimming were worked out from the DNA. This sample carries about 140,000 clones, 60% to 85% of them seen once, and the ten largest clones take 4.5% to 5%. Sequencing used peripheral blood. V is TRBV28 and J is TRBJ1-6; D possibly corresponds to TRBD1 (5 bases). This TCR was sampled from a woman over 75 with active or convalescent COVID-19. CDR3 protein: CASSPPTGGNNSPLHF. CDR3 nucleotides: TGTGCCAGCAGTCCACCAACCGGGGGAAATAATTCACCCCTCCACTTT.